This TCR beta chain was identified in a study of blood T cell repertoires in COVID-19. The V segment lost 4 bases and the J segment 7 bases; nucleotides outside the gene matches: 9. The CDR3 is 15 residues long. Germline CDR1 reads SGHTS; CDR2 reads YDEGEE. The method was immunoSEQ multiplex PCR; TCRdb's version includes in-frame clones alone and lacks a portion of them. The data show about 64,000 clones, over 75% seen once. This TCR was sampled from a man aged 65 to 79 with acute or convalescent COVID-19. Sequenced sample: peripheral blood. The rearrangement uses TRBV5-8 and TRBJ1-5; TRBD1 matches 9 bases. The CDR3 DNA reads as TGTGCCAGCAGCCCGGGACAGGGTTTCGCGCAGCCCCAGCATTTT. Translated, it gives CASSPGQGFAQPQHF.